These 20 T cell receptor delta chains came from one sample sequenced in a study of gamma-delta chains in newborns, infants, children. TCRdb ran CATT on the reads. The sample includes 4,000 or so delta-chain clones, about 3% of them seen just once. Sequencing was carried out using blood. These receptors came from a child who was a newborn, infant or young child, either healthy, febrile or measles-vaccinated (not recorded which).

Sample share makes this clone large. At the DNA level, this CDR3 is encoded by other sequences in the same sample as well. V and J are TRDV2 and TRDJ3; D call uncertain. Trimming removed 3 bases from V and 2 bases from J, with 13 bases in between. The CDR3 is 17 amino acids. The germline V gene has CDR1 GEAIGNYY and CDR2 EKD. The CDR3 is CACDVLLHPWDTRQMFF. The DNA of the CDR3 is TGTGCCTGTGACGTACTCCTGCATCCCTGGGACACCCGACAGATGTTTTTC.

This clone showed up just a few times. For this DNA, TCRdb reports the protein of a much larger clone, which diverges at residue 5, most likely from a read error; the protein presented here is translated directly from the DNA. This chain joins TRDV2 and TRDJ3; 10 bases are a match to TRDD3. The trim removed 3 bases at V and 2 bases at J, leaving 6 bases unmatched. The CDR3 has 18 residues. Germline-derived CDR1 and CDR2 are GEAIGNYY and EKD. The CDR3 sequence: CACDAAGGYAWDTRQMFF. The CDR3 DNA reads as TGTGCCTGTGACGCCGCCGGGGGATACGCCTGGGACACCCGACAGATGTTTTTC.

There are a few counts of this clone. Given a much more abundant clone one base away, this may be a read error. The rearrangement uses TRDV2 and TRDJ3, with TRDD3 identical over 12 bases. There are 19 residues in the CDR3. Germline CDR1 is GEAIGNYY and CDR2 is EKD. The CDR3 is CARDTLGDTREWDTRQMFF. Written as DNA, the CDR3 is TGTGCCCGTGACACCCTGGGGGATACGCGAGAATGGGACACCCGACAGATGTTTTTC.

In this sample, this clone is medium-sized. Other DNA sequences in this sample translate to the same CDR3. The rearrangement links TRDV2 to TRDJ3, with 13 bases that match TRDD3. The V gene end was trimmed by 2 bases and the J gene end by 1 base; junction bases not matched to a gene: 1. The CDR3 extends over 18 amino acids. Germline assignment: CDR1 GEAIGNYY and CDR2 EKD. CDR3 sequence: CACDILGDTSWDTRQMFF. The CDR3 nucleotides read TGTGCCTGTGACATACTGGGGGATACGTCCTGGGACACCCGACAGATGTTTTTC.

Of note for this clone: The junction shows a germline mismatch at one end, possibly a read error. The chain couples TRDV2 to TRDJ3, with 8 bases that match TRDD3. The length of the CDR3 is 18 residues. The V gene's germline CDR1 is GEAIGNYY and CDR2 EKD. Here the CDR3 DNA reads TGTGCCTGTGGCCGACTGGGGGGACTCTCCTGGGACACTCGACAGATGTTTTTC. Amino acid sequence: CACGRLGGLSWDTRQMFF.

Comments on this clone: A read error may be the cause here, since a much bigger clone is one base away. The chain combines TRDV2 with TRDJ3; 9 bases are shared with TRDD3. V trimming: 0 bases; J trimming: 0 bases; junction bases outside the gene matches: 8. The length of the CDR3 is 20 residues. CDR1 and CDR2 (germline): GEAIGNYY, EKD. The CDR3 DNA follows: TGTGCCTGTGACACCGTACTGGGGGAGTCGAGCTCCTGGGACACCCGACAGATGTTTTTC. This translates into CACDTVLGESSSWDTRQMFF.

This clone was recorded a few times. This likely came from a read error, as a far larger clone is one base away. The chain recombines TRDV2 with TRDJ3; 9 nucleotides line up with TRDD3. Looked up from germline, CDR1 is GEAIGNYY and CDR2 is EKD. This CDR3 has 19 residues. The CDR3 spells CACDTVLGDASWDTRQTFF. CDR3 coding DNA: TGTGCCTGTGACACCGTACTGGGGGACGCCTCCTGGGACACCCGACAGACGTTTTTC.

Within the sample, this clone is medium-sized. This specimen includes other DNA sequences encoding the same CDR3. CDR3: CACDTGYASSWDTRQMFF. The CDR3 nucleotides read TGTGCCTGTGACACGGGATACGCTTCCTCCTGGGACACCCGACAGATGTTTTTC. The chain is built from TRDV2 and TRDJ3; 8 positions agree with TRDD3. This CDR3 has 18 amino acids. V shed 1 base, J shed 0 bases, and the junction held 4 bases outside the gene matches. Looked up from germline, CDR1 is GEAIGNYY and CDR2 is EKD.

This clone is medium-sized (0.01 to 0.1%) in the sample. The gene calls are TRDV1 and TRDJ1, with 10 bases identical to TRDD3. V trimming: 1 base; J trimming: 3 bases; junction bases outside the gene matches: 20. Germline V gene lookup returns CDR1 TSWWSYY and CDR2 QGS. This CDR3 is 21 amino acids long. CDR3 in DNA: TGTGCTCTTGGGGAACCGACTTCCTACAGGACGGGGGGATACGTATCCGATAAACTCATCTTT. The encoded protein is CALGEPTSYRTGGYVSDKLIF.

By share of the sample, this clone is medium-sized. A much larger clone differs by one base, so this may be a read error. This chain uses TRDV2 with TRDJ3; 10 nucleotides match TRDD3. Trimming took 0 bases from V and 0 from J; bases not matched to a gene: 1. Germline lookup yields CDR1 GEAIGNYY and CDR2 EKD. The CDR3 consists of 18 residues. The CDR3 loop is CACDTPGGYSWDTRQMFF. DNA for the CDR3: TGTGCCTGTGACACCCCTGGGGGATACTCCTGGGACACCCGACAGATGTTTTTC.

Notes on this clone: This may stem from a read error, because a much larger clone lies one nucleotide away. CDR3 nucleotides: TGTGCCTGTGACACCTGGGGGATACTGGGCTCCTGGGACACCCGACGGATGTTTTTC. Encoded protein: CACDTWGILGSWDTRRMFF. The chain carries TRDV2 and TRDJ3; 10 bases are a match to TRDD3. This CDR3 spans 19 amino acids. Germline assignment: CDR1 GEAIGNYY and CDR2 EKD.

In its sample, this clone was seen a few times. The amino acid sequence in TCRdb belongs to a much larger clone and departs from this DNA's translation at residue 4, likely a sequencing read error; the sequence shown is translated from the DNA. The rearrangement joins TRDV2 to TRDJ3; TRDD3 matches at 9 bases. Germline CDR1 reads GEAIGNYY; CDR2 reads EKD. CDR3 size: 17 residues. The ends lost 6 bases at V and 0 bases at J; junction bases unmatched: 5. CDR3 protein: CACYYWGSSWDTRQMFF. In nucleotides, the CDR3 is TGTGCCTGTTACTACTGGGGGAGCTCCTGGGACACCCGACAGATGTTTTTC.

This clone was seen a few times. A single base separates this from a much larger clone, so it may be a read error. This sample also contains other DNA sequences that code for the same CDR3. The chain uses TRDV2 and TRDJ3, with 12 bases that match TRDD3. Germline CDR1 and CDR2: GEAIGNYY and EKD. The CDR3 length is 21 residues. The CDR3 region is CACDTVNWGILGSWDTRQMFF. The CDR3 coding sequence is TGTGCCTGTGACACCGTAAACTGGGGGATACTTGGATCCTGGGACACCCGACAGATGTTTTTT.

The table lists this clone with a few counts. A much larger clone sits a single nucleotide away, making a read error possible. This chain links TRDV2 with TRDJ3; no definite D call. V was cut by 0 bases and J by 0 bases, with 14 bases left in between. The CDR3 covers 19 residues. Germline lookup yields CDR1 GEAIGNYY and CDR2 EKD. The CDR3 here is CACDTATAPSSWDTRQMFF. CDR3 coding DNA: TGTGCCTGTGACACCGCTACGGCCCCGAGCTCCTGGGACACCCGACAGATGTTTTTC.

This clone was seen a handful of times. A much larger clonotype is one base distant, so this may be a read error. This chain uses TRDV2 with TRDJ3; a weak D match, TRDD3 (6 bases). Germline V CDR1 and CDR2: GEAIGNYY, EKD. Trimming left V 3 bases short and J 0 bases short, with 17 bases between. The CDR3 length is 19 residues. The CDR3 is CACDAPGDRSSWDTRQMFF. DNA of the CDR3: TGTGCCTGTGACGCACCGGGGGACCGAAGCTCCTGGGACACCCGACAGATGTTTTTC.

This clone was counted a few times. One base separates it from a far larger clone, so it is likely a read error. The chain links TRDV2 to TRDJ3, with 12 bases fitting TRDD3. This CDR3 region has 18 residues. The germline CDR1 and CDR2 sequences are GEAIGNYY and EKD. The CDR3 reads CACDSTGGYSWGTRQMFF. In nucleotides, the CDR3 is TGTGCCTGTGACAGTACTGGGGGATACTCCTGGGGCACCCGACAGATGTTTTTC.

On this clone itself: This likely came from a read error, as a far larger clone is one base away. The sample carries other DNA sequences with the same CDR3. V and J are TRDV2 and TRDJ3; D gene uncertain. Germline CDR1 reads GEAIGNYY; CDR2 reads EKD. This CDR3 region has 13 residues. CDR3 amino acids: CACDTWDTRQMFF. The CDR3 nucleotides read TGTGCCTGTGACACCTGGGACACCCGACAGATGTTCTTC.

This clone was seen only a few times. A far larger clone is only one base removed, so a read error is likely. At the DNA level, this CDR3 is encoded by other sequences in the same sample as well. V gene TRDV2 combines with J gene TRDJ2; 9 nucleotides match TRDD3. CDR3 length equals 16 residues. Germline CDR1 and CDR2: GEAIGNYY and EKD. CDR3 bases: TGTGCCTGTGACACGGTGGGGGATAGTTTGACAGCACAACTCTTTTTT. Translation: CACDTVGDSLTAQLFF.

Points on this clone: Possible read error: a much larger clone is one base away. Distinct nucleotide sequences in the sample also encode this CDR3. V and J are TRDV2 and TRDJ2; TRDD3 aligns across 8 bases. Looked up from germline, CDR1 is GEAIGNYY and CDR2 is EKD. V trimming: 1 base; J trimming: 5 bases; junction bases outside the gene matches: 2. The CDR3 has 14 residues. CDR3 nucleotides: TGTGCCTGTGACACGTTGGGGGATACAGCACAACTCTTCTTT. Its protein is CACDTLGDTAQLFF.

Concerning this clone itself: The germline gene is not matched at one end of the junction; a read error may be the cause. The rearrangement joins TRDV1 to TRDJ2; 10 bases fit TRDD3. This CDR3 is built from 19 residues. Germline V gene sequence: CDR1 TSWWSYY, CDR2 QGS. CDR3 bases: TGTGCTCTTGGGGAACTCCCCCTTTGGGGGATACAGGGGACAGCACAACTCTTCTTC. Its protein product is CALGELPLWGIQGTAQLFF.